This is a list of T cell receptor beta chains from one sample in a study of blood T cell repertoires in COVID-19. Assay used: immunoSEQ multiplex PCR; TCRdb lists only in-frame clones, some missing. The repertoire has approximately 70,000 clones, about four fifths of them found once; the top ten carry around 13%. The source material was peripheral blood. The receptors stem from a woman aged 80 or over with acute or convalescent COVID-19. The CDR3 runs from the conserved cysteine through the conserved F or W. A D gene is named only where the DNA matches it firmly. Size is stated for part of the rows, as once, few or many counts, or as a class when the clone is expanded.

d_call	clone_size	v_call	j_call	cdr3_nt	cdr3_aa
.	.	TRBV20-1	TRBJ2-3	TGCAGTGCTAGTTGGCAGGGGATGAGACATAGCACAGATACGCAGTATTTT	CSASWQGMRHSTDTQYF
.	.	TRBV5-1	TRBJ2-7	TGCGCCAGCAGCTTGGACGAGGGATTTTACGAGCAGTACTTC	CASSLDEGFYEQYF
.	.	TRBV2	TRBJ2-6	TGTGCCGGGACTTCGTGGGTATCTGGGGCCAACGTCCTGACTTTC	CAGTSWVSGANVLTF
.	.	TRBV21-1	TRBJ2-5	TGTGCCAGCAGCAAAGAGGCGGATCGGGAGACCCAGTACTTC	CASSKEADRETQYF
.	.	TRBV11-3	TRBJ2-2	TGTGCCAGCAGCTCCGGGAAAGCGGGCGGGGAGCTGTTTTTT	CASSSGKAGGELFF
.	.	TRBV2	TRBJ2-4	TGTGCCAGCAGTGAAGCGCTTGGGGGACTCAGGAGCCTCAACATTCAGTACTTC	CASSEALGGLRSLNIQYF
.	.	TRBV5-1	TRBJ2-5	TGCGCCAGCAGCTTGTTTCCAGGGGAGGAGACCCAGTACTTC	CASSLFPGEETQYF
TRBD1	.	TRBV7-9	TRBJ2-2	TGTGCCAGCAGCTTAGACAGGGGTACCACCGGGGAGCTGTTTTTT	CASSLDRGTTGELFF
.	.	TRBV12-3/TRBV12-4	TRBJ1-5	TGTGCCAGCAGTTTAGCGCAGGGGCAGCCCCAGCATTTT	CASSLAQGQPQHF
.	few	TRBV11-3	TRBJ1-2	TGTGCCAGCAGCCGCCCCCAGGGGCACGGCTACACCTTC	CASSRPQGHGYTF
.	.	TRBV5-8	TRBJ2-3	TGTGCCAGCAGCGGGGGGAGAGCGGCTAGCACAGATACGCAGTATTTT	CASSGGRAASTDTQYF
TRBD2	.	TRBV11-1	TRBJ2-2	TGTGCCAGCAGCTTAGTGGGAGGGCCCACCGGGGAGCTGTTTTTT	CASSLVGGPTGELFF
.	.	TRBV12-3/TRBV12-4	TRBJ2-4	TGTGCCAGCAGTTTAGGGCAGGCGCGCATTCAGTACTTC	CASSLGQARIQYF
TRBD1	.	TRBV7-8	TRBJ2-7	TGTGCCAGCACGGGGACAGGGGGCTACGAGCAGTACTTC	CASTGTGGYEQYF